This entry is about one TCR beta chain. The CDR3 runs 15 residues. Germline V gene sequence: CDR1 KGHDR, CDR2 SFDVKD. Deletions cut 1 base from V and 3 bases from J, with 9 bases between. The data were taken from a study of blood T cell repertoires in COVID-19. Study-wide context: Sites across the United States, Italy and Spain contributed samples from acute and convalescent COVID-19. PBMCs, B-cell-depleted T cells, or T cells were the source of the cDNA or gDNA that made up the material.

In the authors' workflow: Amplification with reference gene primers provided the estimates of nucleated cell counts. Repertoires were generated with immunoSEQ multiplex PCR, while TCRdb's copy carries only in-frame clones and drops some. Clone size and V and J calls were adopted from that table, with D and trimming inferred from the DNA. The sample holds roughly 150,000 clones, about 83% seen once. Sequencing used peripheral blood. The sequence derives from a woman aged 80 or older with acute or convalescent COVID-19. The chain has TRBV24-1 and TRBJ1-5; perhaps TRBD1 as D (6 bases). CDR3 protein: CATSDFAGVNQPQHF. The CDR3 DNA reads TGTGCCACCAGTGATTTTGCAGGGGTCAATCAGCCCCAGCATTTT.